There are many counts of the clone carrying this T cell receptor (beta chain). Its antigen is unknown. This sample was included in a study of T cells in Graves' hyperthyroidism and ophthalmopathy. Study observations and caveats: In blood, most of the thyroid clonotypes expanded above 0.001 were also present.

The CDR3 regions of TCR beta were amplified from RNA transcripts. A set of HTBI primers served as the primers for a first-round RT-PCR of the TCR CDR3. TCRdb analysed the multiplex PCR reads with MiXCR anew, one entry per CDR3 protein. The profile shows 390,000 or so distinct CDR3 sequences, around 15% of them singletons. Not enrolled were patients with uncontrolled infection, other autoimmune disease, pregnancy or lactation. This sample holds PBMCs from less than 11 ml fresh peripheral blood. The germline CDR1 and CDR2 sequences are MNHEY and SMNVEV (reference sequence). V was shortened by 5 bases and J by 8 bases, with 16 bases between the two germline ends. The CDR3 consists of 14 residues.

The V call is TRBV27, the J call TRBJ1-5; perhaps TRBD1 as D (6 bases). The sequence was collected from a man between 18 and 29 years old with Graves' ophthalmopathy. The source material was blood. This CDR3 is CASSKNGGGKPQHF. The CDR3 nucleotides read TGTGCCAGCAGTAAGAACGGAGGGGGGAAGCCCCAGCATTTT.